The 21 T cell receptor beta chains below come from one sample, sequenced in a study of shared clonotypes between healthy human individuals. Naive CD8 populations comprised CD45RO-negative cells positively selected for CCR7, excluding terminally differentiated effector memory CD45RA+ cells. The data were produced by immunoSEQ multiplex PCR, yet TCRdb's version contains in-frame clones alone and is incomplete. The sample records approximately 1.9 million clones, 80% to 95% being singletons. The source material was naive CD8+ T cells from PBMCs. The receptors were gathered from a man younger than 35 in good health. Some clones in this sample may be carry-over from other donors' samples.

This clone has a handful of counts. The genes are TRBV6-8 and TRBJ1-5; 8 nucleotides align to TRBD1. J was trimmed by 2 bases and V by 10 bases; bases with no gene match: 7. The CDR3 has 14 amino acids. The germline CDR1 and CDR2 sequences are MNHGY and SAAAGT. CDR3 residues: CAKSTGDRNQPQHF. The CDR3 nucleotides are TGTGCCAAATCGACAGGGGATCGCAATCAGCCCCAGCATTTT.

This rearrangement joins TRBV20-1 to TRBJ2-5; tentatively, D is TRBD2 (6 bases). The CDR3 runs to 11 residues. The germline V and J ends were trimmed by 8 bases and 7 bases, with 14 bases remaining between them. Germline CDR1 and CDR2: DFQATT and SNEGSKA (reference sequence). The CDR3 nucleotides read TGCAGTAGAAGACTAGAGGGGACCCAGTACTTC. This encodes CSRRLEGTQYF.

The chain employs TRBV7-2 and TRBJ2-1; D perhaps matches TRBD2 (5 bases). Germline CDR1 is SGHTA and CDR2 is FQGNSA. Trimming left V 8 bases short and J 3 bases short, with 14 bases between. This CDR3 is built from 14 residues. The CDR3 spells CASGRTAFYNEQFF. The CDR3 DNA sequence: TGTGCCAGCGGCCGGACTGCCTTCTACAATGAGCAGTTCTTC.

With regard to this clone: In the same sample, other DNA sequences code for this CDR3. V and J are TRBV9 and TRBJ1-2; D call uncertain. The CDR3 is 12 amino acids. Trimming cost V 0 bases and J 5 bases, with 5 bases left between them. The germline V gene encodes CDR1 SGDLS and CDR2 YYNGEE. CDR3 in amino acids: CASSVGQYGYTF. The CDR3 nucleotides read TGTGCCAGCAGCGTAGGGCAGTATGGCTACACCTTC.

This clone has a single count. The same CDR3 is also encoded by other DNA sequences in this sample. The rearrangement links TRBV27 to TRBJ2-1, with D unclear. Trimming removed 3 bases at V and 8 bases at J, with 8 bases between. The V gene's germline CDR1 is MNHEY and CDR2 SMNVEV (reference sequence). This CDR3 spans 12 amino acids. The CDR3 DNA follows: TGTGCCAGCAGTTTCAGAGGCGATGAGCAGTTCTTC. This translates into CASSFRGDEQFF.

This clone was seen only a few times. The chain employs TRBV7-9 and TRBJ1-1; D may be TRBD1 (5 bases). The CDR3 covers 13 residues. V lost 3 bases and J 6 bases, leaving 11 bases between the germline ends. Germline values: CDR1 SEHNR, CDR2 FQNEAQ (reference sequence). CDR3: CASSLPGTAEAFF. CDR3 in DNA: TGTGCCAGCAGCTTGCCAGGGACGGCTGAAGCTTTCTTT. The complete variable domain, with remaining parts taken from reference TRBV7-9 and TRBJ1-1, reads DTGVSQNPRHKITKRGQNVTFRCDPISEHNRLYWYRQTLGQGPEFLTYFQNEAQLEKSRLLSDRFSAERPKGSFSTLEIQRTEQGDSAMYLCASSLPGTAEAFFGQGTRLTVV.

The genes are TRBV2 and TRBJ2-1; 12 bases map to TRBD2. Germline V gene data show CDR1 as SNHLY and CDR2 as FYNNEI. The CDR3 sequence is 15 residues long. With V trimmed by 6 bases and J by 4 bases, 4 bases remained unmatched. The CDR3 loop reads CASRTSGSVYNEQFF. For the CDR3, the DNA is TGTGCCAGCAGGACTAGCGGGAGTGTTTACAATGAGCAGTTCTTC.

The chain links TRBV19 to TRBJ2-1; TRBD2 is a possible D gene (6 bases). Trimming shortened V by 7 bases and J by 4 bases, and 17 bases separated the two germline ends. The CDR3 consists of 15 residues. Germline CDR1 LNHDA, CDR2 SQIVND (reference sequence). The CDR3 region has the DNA TGTGCCAGTAATATCTGGGGAGGCGGGTACAATGAGCAGTTCTTC. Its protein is CASNIWGGGYNEQFF.

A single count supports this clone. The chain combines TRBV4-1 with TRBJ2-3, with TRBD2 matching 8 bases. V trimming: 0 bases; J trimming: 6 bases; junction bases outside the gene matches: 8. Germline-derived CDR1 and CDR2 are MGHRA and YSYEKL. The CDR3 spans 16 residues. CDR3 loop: CASSQELPGGVDTQYF. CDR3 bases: TGCGCCAGCAGCCAAGAATTACCCGGGGGGGTGGATACGCAGTATTTT.

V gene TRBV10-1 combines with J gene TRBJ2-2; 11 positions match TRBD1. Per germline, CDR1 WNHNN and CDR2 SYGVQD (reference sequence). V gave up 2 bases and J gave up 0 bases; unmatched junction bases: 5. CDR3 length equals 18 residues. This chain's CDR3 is CASSEPGQGVANTGELFF. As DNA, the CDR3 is TGCGCCAGCAGTGAGCCGGGACAGGGGGTCGCGAACACCGGGGAGCTGTTTTTT.

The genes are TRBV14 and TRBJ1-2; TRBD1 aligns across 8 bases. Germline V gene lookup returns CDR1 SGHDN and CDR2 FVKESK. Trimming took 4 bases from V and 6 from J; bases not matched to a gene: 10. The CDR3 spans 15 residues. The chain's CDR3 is CASSLRPRDRNGYTF. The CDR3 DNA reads TGTGCCAGCAGCCTCCGCCCCCGGGACAGGAATGGCTACACCTTC. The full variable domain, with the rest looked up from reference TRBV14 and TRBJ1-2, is EAGVTQFPSHSVIEKGQTVTLRCDPISGHDNLYWYRRVMGKEIKFLLHFVKESKQDESGMPNNRFLAERTGGTYSTLKVQPAELEDSGVYFCASSLRPRDRNGYTFGSGTRLTVV.

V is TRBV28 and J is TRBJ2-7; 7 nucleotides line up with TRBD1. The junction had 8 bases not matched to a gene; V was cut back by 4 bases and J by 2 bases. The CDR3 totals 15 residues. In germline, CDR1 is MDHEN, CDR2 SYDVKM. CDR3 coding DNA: TGTGCCAGCAGTTCATTCCGGGACAGACCCTACGAGCAGTACTTC. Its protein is CASSSFRDRPYEQYF.

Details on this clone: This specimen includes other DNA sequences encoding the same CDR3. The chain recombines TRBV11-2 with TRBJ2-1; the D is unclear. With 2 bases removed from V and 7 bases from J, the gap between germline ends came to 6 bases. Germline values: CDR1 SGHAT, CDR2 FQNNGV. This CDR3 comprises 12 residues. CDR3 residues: CASSLLANEQFF. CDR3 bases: TGTGCCAGCAGCTTATTAGCTAATGAGCAGTTCTTC.

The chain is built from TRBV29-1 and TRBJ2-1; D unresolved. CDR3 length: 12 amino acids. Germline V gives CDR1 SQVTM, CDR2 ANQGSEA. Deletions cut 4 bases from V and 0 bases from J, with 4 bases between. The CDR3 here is CSVGISYNEQFF. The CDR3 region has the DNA TGCAGCGTTGGGATCTCCTACAATGAGCAGTTCTTC.

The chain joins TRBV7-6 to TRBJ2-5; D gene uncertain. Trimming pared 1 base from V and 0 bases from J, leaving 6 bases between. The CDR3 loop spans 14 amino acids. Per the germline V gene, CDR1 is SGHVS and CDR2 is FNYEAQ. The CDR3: CASSLGRYQETQYF. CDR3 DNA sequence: TGTGCCAGCAGCTTAGGGCGGTACCAAGAGACCCAGTACTTC.

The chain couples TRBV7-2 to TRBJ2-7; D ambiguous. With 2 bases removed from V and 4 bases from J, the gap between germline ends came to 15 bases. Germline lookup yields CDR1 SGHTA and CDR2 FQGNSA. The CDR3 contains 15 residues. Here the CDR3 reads CASSLLYGRGYEQYF. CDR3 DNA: TGTGCCAGCAGCTTACTGTACGGAAGAGGATACGAGCAGTACTTC.

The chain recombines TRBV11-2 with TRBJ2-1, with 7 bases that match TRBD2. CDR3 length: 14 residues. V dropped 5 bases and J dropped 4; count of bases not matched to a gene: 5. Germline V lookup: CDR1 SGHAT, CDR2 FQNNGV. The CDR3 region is CASSAAGVYNEQFF. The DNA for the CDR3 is TGTGCCAGCAGCGCGGCGGGGGTATACAATGAGCAGTTCTTC. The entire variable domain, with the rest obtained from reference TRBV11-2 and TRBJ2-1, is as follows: EAGVAQSPRYKIIEKRQSVAFWCNPISGHATLYWYQQILGQGPKLLIQFQNNGVVDDSQLPKDRFSAERLKGVDSTLKIQPAKLEDSAVYLCASSAAGVYNEQFFGPGTRLTVL.

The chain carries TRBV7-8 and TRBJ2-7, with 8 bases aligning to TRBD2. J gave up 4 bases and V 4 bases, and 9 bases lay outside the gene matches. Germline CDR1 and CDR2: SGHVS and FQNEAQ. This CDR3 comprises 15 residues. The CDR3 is CASSSLAGTWYEQYF. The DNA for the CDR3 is TGTGCCAGCAGCTCCTTAGCGGGAACTTGGTACGAGCAGTACTTC.

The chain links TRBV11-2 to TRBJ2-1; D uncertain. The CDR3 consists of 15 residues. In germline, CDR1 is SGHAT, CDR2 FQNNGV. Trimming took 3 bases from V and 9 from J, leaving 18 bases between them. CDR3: CASSFEVLPSGEQFF. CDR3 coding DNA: TGTGCCAGCAGCTTTGAGGTTCTCCCCTCGGGTGAGCAGTTCTTC.

For the CDR3, the DNA is TGTGCCTGGAGTGTACCACAACTAGCGAACTACAATGAGCAGTTCTTC. Translation gives CAWSVPQLANYNEQFF. This sequence joins TRBV30 and TRBJ2-1; 7 bases are shared with TRBD2. CDR3 length equals 16 residues. V was clipped by 0 bases and J by 3 bases; unmatched bases: 8. Germline V CDR1 and CDR2: GTSNPN, SVGIG (reference sequence). Supplemented by reference TRBV30 and TRBJ2-1, the full variable domain reads SQTIHQWPATLVQPVGSPLSLECTVEGTSNPNLYWYRQAAGRGLQLLFYSVGIGQISSEVPQNLSASRPQDRQFILSSKKLLLSDSGFYLCAWSVPQLANYNEQFFGPGTRLTVL.

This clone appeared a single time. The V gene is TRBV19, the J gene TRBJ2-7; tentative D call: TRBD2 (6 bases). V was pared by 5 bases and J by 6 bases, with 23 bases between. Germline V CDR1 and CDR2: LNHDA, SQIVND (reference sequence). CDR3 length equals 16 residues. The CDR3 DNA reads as TGTGCCAGTAGTGGCGTCGGGAGCGGCAGCCTCGTCGAGCAGTACTTC. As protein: CASSGVGSGSLVEQYF.